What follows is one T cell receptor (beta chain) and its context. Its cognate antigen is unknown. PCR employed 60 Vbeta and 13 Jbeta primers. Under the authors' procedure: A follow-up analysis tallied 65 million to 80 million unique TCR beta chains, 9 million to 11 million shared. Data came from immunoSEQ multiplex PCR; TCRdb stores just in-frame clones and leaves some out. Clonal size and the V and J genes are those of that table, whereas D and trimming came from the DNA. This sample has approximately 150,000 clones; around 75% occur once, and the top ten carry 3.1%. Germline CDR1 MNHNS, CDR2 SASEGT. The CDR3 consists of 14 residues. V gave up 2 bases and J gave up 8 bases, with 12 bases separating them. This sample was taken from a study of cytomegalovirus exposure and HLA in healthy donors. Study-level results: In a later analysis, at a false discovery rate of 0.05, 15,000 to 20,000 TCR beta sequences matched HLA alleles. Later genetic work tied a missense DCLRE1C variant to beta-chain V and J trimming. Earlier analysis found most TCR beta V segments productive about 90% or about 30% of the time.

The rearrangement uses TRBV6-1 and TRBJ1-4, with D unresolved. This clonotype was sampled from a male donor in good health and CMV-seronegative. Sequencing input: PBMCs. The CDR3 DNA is TGTGCCAGCAGTGAATCCCCTCAACGGGAAAAACTGTTTTTT. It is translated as CASSESPQREKLFF.